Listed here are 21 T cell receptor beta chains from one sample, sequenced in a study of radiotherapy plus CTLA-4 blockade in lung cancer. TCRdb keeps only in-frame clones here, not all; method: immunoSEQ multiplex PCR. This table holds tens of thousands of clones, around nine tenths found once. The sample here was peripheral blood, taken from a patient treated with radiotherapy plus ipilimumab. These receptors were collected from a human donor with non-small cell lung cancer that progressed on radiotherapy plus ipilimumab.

The CDR3 loop is CASSLVAGPQETQYF. CDR3 coding DNA: TGCGCCAGCAGCTTAGTGGCAGGACCCCAAGAGACCCAGTACTTC. The chain has TRBV5-1 and TRBJ2-5, with D hard to call. Germline values: CDR1 SGHRS, CDR2 YFSETQ. The germline V and J ends were trimmed by 2 bases and 1 base, with 12 bases remaining between them. The length of the CDR3 is 15 residues.

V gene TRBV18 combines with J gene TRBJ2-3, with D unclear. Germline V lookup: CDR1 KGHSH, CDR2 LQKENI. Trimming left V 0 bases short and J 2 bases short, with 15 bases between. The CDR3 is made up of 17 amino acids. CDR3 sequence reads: CASSPPESLMNTDTQYF. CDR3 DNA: TGTGCCAGCTCACCACCAGAGAGTCTAATGAACACAGATACGCAGTATTTT.

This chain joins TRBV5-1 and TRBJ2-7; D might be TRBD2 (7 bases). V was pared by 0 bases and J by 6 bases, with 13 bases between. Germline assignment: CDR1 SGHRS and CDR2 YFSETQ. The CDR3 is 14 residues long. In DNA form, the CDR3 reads TGCGCCAGCAGCTTGGCCGGGGGGCTGGGCGAGCAGTACTTC. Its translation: CASSLAGGLGEQYF. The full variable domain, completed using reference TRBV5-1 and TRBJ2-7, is KAGVTQTPRYLIKTRGQQVTLSCSPISGHRSVSWYQQTPGQGLQFLFEYFSETQRNKGNFPGRFSGRQFSNSRSEMNVSTLELGDSALYLCASSLAGGLGEQYFGPGTRLTVT.

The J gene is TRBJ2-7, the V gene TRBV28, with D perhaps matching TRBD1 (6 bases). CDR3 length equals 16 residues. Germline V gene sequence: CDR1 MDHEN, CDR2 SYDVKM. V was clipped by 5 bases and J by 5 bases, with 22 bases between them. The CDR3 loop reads CASSLRGQIVFHEQYF. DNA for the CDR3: TGTGCCAGCAGTCTCCGAGGACAGATAGTTTTCCACGAGCAGTACTTC.

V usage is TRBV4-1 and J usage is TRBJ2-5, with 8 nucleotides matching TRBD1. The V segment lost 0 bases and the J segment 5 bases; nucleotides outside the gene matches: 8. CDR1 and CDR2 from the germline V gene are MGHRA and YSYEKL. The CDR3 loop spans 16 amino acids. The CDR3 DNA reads TGCGCCAGCAGCCAAGAGGAGGCAGGGGGCGCGGAGACCCAGTACTTC. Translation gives CASSQEEAGGAETQYF.

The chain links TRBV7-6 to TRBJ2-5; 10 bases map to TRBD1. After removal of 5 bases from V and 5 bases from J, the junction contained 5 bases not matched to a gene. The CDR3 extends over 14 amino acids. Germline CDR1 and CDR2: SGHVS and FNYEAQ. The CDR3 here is CASSKDRGRETQYF. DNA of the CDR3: TGTGCCAGCAGCAAAGACAGGGGGCGGGAGACCCAGTACTTC.

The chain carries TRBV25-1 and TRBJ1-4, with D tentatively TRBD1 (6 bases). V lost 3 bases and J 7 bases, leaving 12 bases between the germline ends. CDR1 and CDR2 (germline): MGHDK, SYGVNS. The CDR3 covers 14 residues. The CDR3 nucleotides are TGTGCCAGCAGTGACTGGGGGCTGGGTGAAAAACTGTTTTTT. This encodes CASSDWGLGEKLFF.

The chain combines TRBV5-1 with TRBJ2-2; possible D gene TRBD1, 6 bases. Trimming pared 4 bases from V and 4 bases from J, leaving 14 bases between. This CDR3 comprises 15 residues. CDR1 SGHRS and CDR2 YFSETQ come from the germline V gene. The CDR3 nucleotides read TGCGCCAGCAGCCTTACCGGACAGTCCACCGGGGAGCTGTTTTTT. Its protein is CASSLTGQSTGELFF.

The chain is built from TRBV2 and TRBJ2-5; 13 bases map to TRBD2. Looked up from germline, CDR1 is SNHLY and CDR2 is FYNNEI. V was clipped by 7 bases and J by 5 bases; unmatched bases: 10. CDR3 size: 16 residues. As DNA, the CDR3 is TGTGCCAGCACCGGACTAGCGGGAGAACCCCAGGAGACCCAGTACTTC. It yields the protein CASTGLAGEPQETQYF.

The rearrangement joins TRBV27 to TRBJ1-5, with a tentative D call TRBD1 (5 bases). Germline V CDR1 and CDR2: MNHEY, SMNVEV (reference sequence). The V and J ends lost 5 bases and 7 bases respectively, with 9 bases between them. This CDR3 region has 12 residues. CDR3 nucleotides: TGTGCCAGCAGTCCAGCAGGGCAGCCCCAGCATTTT. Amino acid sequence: CASSPAGQPQHF.

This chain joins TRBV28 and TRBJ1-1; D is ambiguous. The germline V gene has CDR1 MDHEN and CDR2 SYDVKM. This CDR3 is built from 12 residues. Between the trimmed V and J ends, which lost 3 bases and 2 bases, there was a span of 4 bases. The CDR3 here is CASSFENTEAFF. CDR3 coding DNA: TGTGCCAGCAGTTTCGAAAACACTGAAGCTTTCTTT.

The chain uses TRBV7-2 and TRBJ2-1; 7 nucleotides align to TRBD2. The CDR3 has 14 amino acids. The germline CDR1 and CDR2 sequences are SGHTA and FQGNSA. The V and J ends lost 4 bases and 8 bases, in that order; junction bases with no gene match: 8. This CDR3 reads CASSSSGGVHEQFF. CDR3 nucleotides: TGTGCCAGCAGCTCTTCTGGGGGGGTCCATGAGCAGTTCTTC.

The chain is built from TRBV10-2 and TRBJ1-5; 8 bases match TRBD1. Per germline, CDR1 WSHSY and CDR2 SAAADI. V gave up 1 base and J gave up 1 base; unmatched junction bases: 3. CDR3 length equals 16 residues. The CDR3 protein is CASSEYRGVSNQPQHF. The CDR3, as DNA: TGCGCCAGCAGTGAGTACAGGGGGGTGAGCAATCAGCCCCAGCATTTT.

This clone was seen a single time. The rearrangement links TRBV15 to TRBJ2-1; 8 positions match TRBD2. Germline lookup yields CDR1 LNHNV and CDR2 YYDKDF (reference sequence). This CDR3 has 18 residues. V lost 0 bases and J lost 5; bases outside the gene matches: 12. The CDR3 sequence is CATSRDLTSGRPHNEQFF. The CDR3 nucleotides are TGTGCCACCAGCAGAGATCTTACCAGCGGGAGACCCCACAATGAGCAGTTCTTC.

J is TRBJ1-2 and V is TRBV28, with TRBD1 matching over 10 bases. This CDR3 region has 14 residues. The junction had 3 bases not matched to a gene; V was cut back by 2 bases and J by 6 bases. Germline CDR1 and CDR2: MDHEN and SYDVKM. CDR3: CASSLGGQGNGYTF. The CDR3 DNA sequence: TGTGCCAGCAGTTTAGGGGGACAGGGGAATGGCTACACCTTC.

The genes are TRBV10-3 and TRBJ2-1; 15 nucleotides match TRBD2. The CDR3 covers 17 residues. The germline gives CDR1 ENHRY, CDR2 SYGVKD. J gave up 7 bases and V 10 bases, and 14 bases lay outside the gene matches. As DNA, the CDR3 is TGTGCCACCATACCCGGGACTAGCGGGAGGAGAAGTAATGAGCAGTTCTTC. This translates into CATIPGTSGRRSNEQFF.

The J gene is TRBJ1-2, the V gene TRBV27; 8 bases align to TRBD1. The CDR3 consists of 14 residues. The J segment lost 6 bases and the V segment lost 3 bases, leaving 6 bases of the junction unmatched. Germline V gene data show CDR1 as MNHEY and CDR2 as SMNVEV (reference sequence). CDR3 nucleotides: TGTGCCAGCAGTTTCGGGACAGGAGGGGATGGCTACACCTTC. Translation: CASSFGTGGDGYTF.

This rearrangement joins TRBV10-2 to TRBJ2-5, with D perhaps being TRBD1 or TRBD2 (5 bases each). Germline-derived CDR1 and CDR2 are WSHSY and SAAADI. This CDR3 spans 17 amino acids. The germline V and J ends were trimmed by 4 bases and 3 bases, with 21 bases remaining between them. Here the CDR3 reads CASSVHPGTSKEETQYF. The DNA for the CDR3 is TGCGCCAGCAGTGTCCACCCCGGGACCTCGAAAGAAGAGACCCAGTACTTC.

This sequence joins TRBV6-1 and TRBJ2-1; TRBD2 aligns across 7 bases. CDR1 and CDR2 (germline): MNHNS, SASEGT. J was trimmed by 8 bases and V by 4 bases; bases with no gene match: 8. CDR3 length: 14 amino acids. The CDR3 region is CASSVRSGRDEQFF. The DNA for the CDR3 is TGTGCCAGCAGTGTACGGTCGGGGAGGGATGAGCAGTTCTTC.

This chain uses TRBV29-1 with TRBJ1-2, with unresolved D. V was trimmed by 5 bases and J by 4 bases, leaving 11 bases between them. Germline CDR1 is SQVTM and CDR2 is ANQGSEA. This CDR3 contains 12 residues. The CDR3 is CSVPVNPYGYTF. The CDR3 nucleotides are TGCAGCGTTCCGGTCAATCCCTATGGCTACACCTTC.

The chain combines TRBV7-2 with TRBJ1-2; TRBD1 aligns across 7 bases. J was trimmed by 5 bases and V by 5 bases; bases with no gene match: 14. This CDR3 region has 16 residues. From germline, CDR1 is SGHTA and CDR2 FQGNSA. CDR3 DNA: TGTGCCAGCAGCCAAGTGACAGGGCTATTTTTTTATGGCTACACCTTC. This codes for CASSQVTGLFFYGYTF.